One and the same sample provided the 21 T cell receptor beta chains below, sequenced in a study of regulatory T cells in long-lasting Graves disease. Sequencing libraries for TCR beta were prepared with iRepertoire HTBI primers and Arm-PCR of CDR3 regions. TCRdb ran MiXCR on the multiplex PCR reads and lists one entry per CDR3 protein. The table has about 320,000 distinct CDR3 sequences, approximately 20% seen once; the top ten hold around 37%. The time point: newly diagnosed GD, antithyroid drugs for less than 3 months. The TCR library was made from RNA that had been extracted from PBMCs in TRIzol. The sequencing here drew on peripheral blood mononuclear cells (PBMCs), taken at new diagnosis, from a patient treated with antithyroid drugs. The receptors originated from a female donor with Graves disease.

This clonotype was found a few times. CDR3 residues: CASSLSPDTQYTQYF. The CDR3 DNA sequence: TGTGCCAGCAGTTTATCCCCTGATACACAATATACGCAGTATTTT. V is TRBV27 and J is TRBJ2-3, with D uncertain. V was shortened by 0 bases and J by 7 bases, with 14 bases between the two germline ends. The CDR3 is made up of 15 amino acids. From germline, CDR1 is MNHEY and CDR2 SMNVEV (reference sequence).

Many counts were recorded for this clonotype. The gene calls are TRBV28 and TRBJ2-2, with TRBD2 matching 9 bases. Germline V gene data show CDR1 as MDHEN and CDR2 as SYDVKM. J lost 6 bases, V lost 5 bases, and 13 bases had no gene match. This CDR3 region has 17 residues. DNA for the CDR3: TGTGCCAGCAGTATACGACCGGGACTAGCTGGCTCCGGGGAGCTGTTTTTT. Translating gives CASSIRPGLAGSGELFF.

This clonotype was counted at least ten times. The V and J genes are TRBV19 and TRBJ2-6; D is possibly TRBD1 (6 bases). This CDR3 region has 16 residues. Per the germline V gene, CDR1 is LNHDA and CDR2 is SQIVND (reference sequence). V was cut by 3 bases and J by 1 base, with 10 bases left in between. The CDR3 sequence is CASSMSRGSGANVLTF. For the CDR3, the DNA is TGTGCCAGTAGTATGTCCAGGGGATCTGGGGCCAACGTCCTGACTTTC. The full variable domain, in which reference TRBV19 and TRBJ2-6 provide the parts outside the CDR3, is DGGITQSPKYLFRKEGQNVTLSCEQNLNHDAMYWYRQDPGQGLRLIYYSQIVNDFQKGDIAEGYSVSREKKESFPLTVTSAQKNPTAFYLCASSMSRGSGANVLTFGAGSRLTVL.

This sequence joins TRBV5-5 and TRBJ1-3; D may be TRBD1 (5 bases). The CDR3 has 15 residues. Trimming shortened V by 3 bases and J by 3 bases, and 13 bases separated the two germline ends. The germline V gene encodes CDR1 SGHKS and CDR2 YYEKEE (reference sequence). The CDR3 DNA is TGTGCCAGCAGCTCGGGGGAGGCTCGTGGAAACACCATATATTTT. Translating gives CASSSGEARGNTIYF.

This clonotype was picked up a small number of times. V gene TRBV28 combines with J gene TRBJ2-1; 7 bases are a match to TRBD1. The germline V gene encodes CDR1 MDHEN and CDR2 SYDVKM. V dropped 0 bases and J dropped 6; count of bases not matched to a gene: 11. CDR3 length equals 17 residues. DNA for the CDR3: TGTGCCAGCAGTTTATGGGGGGAACGAGGGGGCGGCAATGAGCAGTTCTTC. It codes for CASSLWGERGGGNEQFF.

The sample holds many counts of this clonotype. The chain combines TRBV6-2 or TRBV6-3 with TRBJ2-1; 7 nucleotides line up with TRBD2. V gave up 6 bases and J gave up 15 bases; unmatched junction bases: 8. Germline-derived CDR1 and CDR2 are MNHEY and SVGEGT. The CDR3 loop spans 11 amino acids. CDR3 nucleotides: TGTGCCAGCAGGTCCGGGACTACTGTGTTCTTC. As protein: CASRSGTTVFF.

J is TRBJ2-2 and V is TRBV27, with D tentatively TRBD1 (6 bases). This CDR3 is built from 15 residues. Germline lookup yields CDR1 MNHEY and CDR2 SMNVEV (reference sequence). The CDR3 is CVTSPGQGYTGELFF. The CDR3, as DNA: TGTGTCACCTCACCCGGGCAGGGGTACACCGGGGAGCTGTTTTTT.

A few counts support this clonotype. The genes are TRBV19 and TRBJ1-1; tentative D call: TRBD1 (5 bases). The CDR3 has 17 residues. The germline gives CDR1 LNHDA, CDR2 SQIVND (reference sequence). V dropped 5 bases and J dropped 4 bases, with 23 bases sitting between them. The CDR3: CASSAWDPGDRVTEAFF. Written as DNA, the CDR3 is TGTGCCAGTAGTGCCTGGGACCCCGGCGATCGTGTCACTGAAGCTTTCTTT.

On this clonotype itself: This likely traces to a read error, being one base from a far larger clone. The rearrangement links TRBV28 to TRBJ1-4, with a tentative D call TRBD1 (6 bases). CDR3 length: 14 amino acids. The germline gives CDR1 MDHEN, CDR2 SYDVKM. V gave up 5 bases and J gave up 0 bases, with 7 bases separating them. This CDR3 reads CASSHRATNEKLFF. In DNA form, the CDR3 reads TGTGCCAGCAGTCACAGGGCAACTAATGAAAAACTGTTTTTT.

Here the CDR3 DNA reads TGTGCCAGCAGTGTGGGTGGCTGGCGGGAGGAAAAACTGTTTTTT. Its protein is CASSVGGWREEKLFF. The chain employs TRBV25-1 and TRBJ1-4; no definite D call. CDR1 MGHDK and CDR2 SYGVNS come from the germline V gene. V lost 4 bases to trimming and J lost 8 bases, with 17 bases between them. This CDR3 contains 15 residues. Full variable domain (outside the CDR3, taken from reference TRBV25-1 and TRBJ1-4): EADIYQTPRYLVIGTGKKITLECSQTMGHDKMYWYQQDPGMELHLIHYSYGVNSTEKGDLSSESTVSRIRTEHFPLTLESARPSHTSQYLCASSVGGWREEKLFFGSGTQLSVL.

This clonotype was observed at least ten times. The V and J genes are TRBV19 and TRBJ1-2; D uncertain. V lost 3 bases to trimming and J lost 0 bases, with 14 bases between them. Germline V gene data show CDR1 as LNHDA and CDR2 as SQIVND (reference sequence). The CDR3 runs 16 residues. The CDR3 DNA sequence: TGTGCCAGTAGTATGAAGGCAGGAGCAGCTAACTATGGCTACACCTTC. Translating gives CASSMKAGAANYGYTF.

This clonotype was seen a handful of times. This rearrangement joins TRBV19 to TRBJ2-1; D ambiguous. V was trimmed by 11 bases and J by 10 bases, leaving 15 bases between them. The germline CDR1 and CDR2 sequences are LNHDA and SQIVND (reference sequence). CDR3 length: 11 residues. The CDR3 coding sequence is TGTGCCGGTATCCGTGGGATAGAGCAGTTCTTC. Translation gives CAGIRGIEQFF.

There are many counts of this clonotype. J is TRBJ2-4 and V is TRBV19; no definite D call. The CDR3 covers 17 residues. Trimming pared 1 base from V and 5 bases from J, leaving 18 bases between. Germline V gene lookup returns CDR1 LNHDA and CDR2 SQIVND (reference sequence). CDR3 protein: CASSIGRVALGQNIQYF. CDR3 bases: TGTGCCAGTAGTATAGGAAGGGTCGCCCTAGGGCAAAACATTCAGTACTTC.

This clonotype showed up just a few times. This chain links TRBV5-1 with TRBJ2-2; 10 nucleotides match TRBD2. The CDR3 spans 17 residues. The junction had 5 bases not matched to a gene; V was cut back by 0 bases and J by 3 bases. Germline V lookup: CDR1 SGHRS, CDR2 YFSETQ. The CDR3 here is CASSLGASGSYTGELFF. CDR3 DNA: TGCGCCAGCAGCTTGGGGGCTAGCGGGAGTTACACCGGGGAGCTGTTTTTT.

The table lists this clonotype with many counts. The rearrangement joins TRBV11-3 to TRBJ2-5, with TRBD2 matching over 7 bases. J was trimmed by 2 bases and V by 6 bases; bases with no gene match: 6. This CDR3 region has 14 residues. From germline, CDR1 is SGHNT and CDR2 YENEEA. This CDR3 is CASRDSSGQETQYF. CDR3 DNA sequence: TGTGCCAGCAGGGACTCTAGCGGACAAGAGACCCAGTACTTC.

In its sample, this clonotype was seen many times. J is TRBJ2-1 and V is TRBV6-5, with 9 nucleotides matching TRBD1. V lost 4 bases to trimming and J lost 10 bases; unmatched junction nucleotides: 5. The germline V gene encodes CDR1 MNHEY and CDR2 SVGAGI. This CDR3 has 13 amino acids. The CDR3, as DNA: TGTGCCAGCAGTTTCCGGACAGGGGACGAGCAGTTCTTC. Its protein product is CASSFRTGDEQFF.

A note on this clonotype: With a much larger clone just one base away, this may be a read error. V is TRBV11-2 and J is TRBJ2-1; 7 bases match TRBD1. The closer fit of TRBJ2-7 to the DNA end suggests the J call may be wrong. Germline V gene data show CDR1 as SGHAT and CDR2 as FQNNGV. The CDR3 extends over 18 amino acids. CDR3 sequence (DNA): TGTGCCAGCTCACCAATCGGCGACAGGGTCAGACCTGAAGATGAGCAGTACTTC. It encodes CASSPIGDRVRPEDEQYF.

This clonotype has ten or more counts. The chain joins TRBV20-1 to TRBJ1-5, with a possible D match to TRBD1 (6 bases). The CDR3 is 13 amino acids. V lost 7 bases, J lost 2 bases, and 12 bases lay in between. Germline CDR1 DFQATT, CDR2 SNEGSKA (reference sequence). Here the CDR3 reads CSVYTGRNQPQHF. The CDR3 DNA sequence: TGCAGTGTTTATACAGGGCGCAATCAGCCCCAGCATTTT.

This clonotype has ten or more counts. The J gene is TRBJ2-3, the V gene TRBV19, with 7 bases lining up with TRBD1. Germline V gene sequence: CDR1 LNHDA, CDR2 SQIVND (reference sequence). This CDR3 region has 14 residues. J lost 3 bases, V lost 7 bases, and 7 bases had no gene match. The DNA of the CDR3 is TGTGCCAGTACCGATCTGACAGGGACAGATACGCAGTATTTT. This gives the protein CASTDLTGTDTQYF.

This clonotype has a handful of counts. This chain links TRBV7-9 with TRBJ2-7; no clear D gene. The CDR3 has 15 residues. The V gene's germline CDR1 is SEHNR and CDR2 FQNEAQ (reference sequence). Between the trimmed V and J ends, which lost 5 bases and 0 bases, there was a span of 14 bases. The CDR3 sequence: CASSPPGGASYEQYF. DNA of the CDR3: TGTGCCAGCAGCCCGCCTGGCGGCGCCTCCTACGAGCAGTACTTC.

Many counts were recorded for this clonotype. The rearrangement uses TRBV11-2 and TRBJ2-1, with D maybe TRBD2 (6 bases). The CDR3 loop spans 16 amino acids. In germline, CDR1 is SGHAT, CDR2 FQNNGV. V was clipped by 6 bases and J by 3 bases, with 18 bases between them. CDR3 residues: CASSLSWGDVYNEQFF. The DNA for the CDR3 is TGTGCCAGCAGTTTATCGTGGGGGGACGTCTACAATGAGCAGTTCTTC.